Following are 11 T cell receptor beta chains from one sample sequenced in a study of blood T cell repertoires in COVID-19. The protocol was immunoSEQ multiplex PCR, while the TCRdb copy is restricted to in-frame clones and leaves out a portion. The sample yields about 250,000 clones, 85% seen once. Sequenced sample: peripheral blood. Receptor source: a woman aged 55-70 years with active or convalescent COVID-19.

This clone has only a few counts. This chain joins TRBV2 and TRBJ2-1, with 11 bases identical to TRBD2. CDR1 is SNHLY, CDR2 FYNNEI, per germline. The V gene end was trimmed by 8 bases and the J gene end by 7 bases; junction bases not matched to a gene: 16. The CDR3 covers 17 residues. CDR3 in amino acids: CASWGRLAGTPGNEQFF. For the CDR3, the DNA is TGTGCCAGCTGGGGGCGACTAGCGGGGACCCCTGGGAATGAGCAGTTCTTC.

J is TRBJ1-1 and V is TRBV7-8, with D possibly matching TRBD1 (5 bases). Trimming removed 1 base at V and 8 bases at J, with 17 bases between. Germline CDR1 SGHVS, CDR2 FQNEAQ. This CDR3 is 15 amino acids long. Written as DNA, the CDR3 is TGTGCCAGCAGCTTAGAGGGACTCTCGGCAGGGGAAGCTTTCTTT. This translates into CASSLEGLSAGEAFF.

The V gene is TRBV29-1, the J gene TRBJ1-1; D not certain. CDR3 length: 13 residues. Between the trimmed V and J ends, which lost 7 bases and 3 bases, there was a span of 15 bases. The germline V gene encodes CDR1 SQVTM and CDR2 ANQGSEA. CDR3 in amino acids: CSGEDGYDTEAFF. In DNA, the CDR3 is TGCAGCGGGGAGGATGGATACGACACTGAAGCTTTCTTT.

CDR3: CATSAPGLAGGRANTGELFF. The CDR3 bases are TGTGCCACCAGCGCCCCGGGACTAGCGGGAGGTAGAGCTAACACCGGGGAGCTGTTTTTT. The rearrangement links TRBV15 to TRBJ2-2, with 15 bases lining up with TRBD2. Germline V gene sequence: CDR1 LNHNV, CDR2 YYDKDF (reference sequence). The CDR3 has 20 amino acids. With V trimmed by 5 bases and J by 2 bases, 12 bases remained unmatched.

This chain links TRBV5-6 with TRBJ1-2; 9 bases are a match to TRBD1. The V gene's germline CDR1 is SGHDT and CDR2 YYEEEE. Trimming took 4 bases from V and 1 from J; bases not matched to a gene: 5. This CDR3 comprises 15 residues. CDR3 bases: TGTGCCAGCAGCGGGGGGACAGGGAATAACTATGGCTACACCTTC. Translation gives CASSGGTGNNYGYTF.

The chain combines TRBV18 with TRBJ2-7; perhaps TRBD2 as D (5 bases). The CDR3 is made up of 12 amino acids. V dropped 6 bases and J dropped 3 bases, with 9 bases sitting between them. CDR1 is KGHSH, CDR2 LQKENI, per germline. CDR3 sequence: CASSGRVYEQYF. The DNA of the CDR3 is TGTGCCAGCTCCGGGCGGGTCTACGAGCAGTACTTC.

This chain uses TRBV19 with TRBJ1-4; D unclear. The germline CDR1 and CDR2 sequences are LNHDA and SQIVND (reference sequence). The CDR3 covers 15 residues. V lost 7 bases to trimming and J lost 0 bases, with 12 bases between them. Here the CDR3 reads CASMPNSATNEKLFF. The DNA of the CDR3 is TGTGCCAGTATGCCCAACAGTGCAACTAATGAAAAACTGTTTTTT.

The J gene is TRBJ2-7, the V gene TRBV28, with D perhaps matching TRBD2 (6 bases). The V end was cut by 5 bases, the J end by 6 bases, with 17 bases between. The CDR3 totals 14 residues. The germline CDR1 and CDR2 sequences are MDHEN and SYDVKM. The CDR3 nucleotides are TGTGCCAGCAGTCCCGTTGGCGGAGGGCGCGAGCAGTACGTC. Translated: CASSPVGGGREQYV.

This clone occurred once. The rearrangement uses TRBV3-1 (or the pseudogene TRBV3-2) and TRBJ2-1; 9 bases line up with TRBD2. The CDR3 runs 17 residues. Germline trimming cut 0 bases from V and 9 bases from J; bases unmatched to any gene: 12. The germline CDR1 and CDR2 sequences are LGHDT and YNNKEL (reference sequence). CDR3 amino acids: CASSQDLLAGLYSEQFF. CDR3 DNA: TGTGCCAGCAGCCAAGACCTCCTAGCGGGACTTTATAGTGAGCAGTTCTTC.

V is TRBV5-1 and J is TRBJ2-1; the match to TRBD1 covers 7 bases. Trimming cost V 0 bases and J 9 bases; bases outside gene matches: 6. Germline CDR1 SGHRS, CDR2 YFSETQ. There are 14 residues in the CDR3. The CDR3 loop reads CASSLEGALGEQFF. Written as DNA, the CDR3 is TGCGCCAGCAGCTTGGAGGGGGCGCTTGGTGAGCAGTTCTTC. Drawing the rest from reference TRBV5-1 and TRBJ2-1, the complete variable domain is KAGVTQTPRYLIKTRGQQVTLSCSPISGHRSVSWYQQTPGQGLQFLFEYFSETQRNKGNFPGRFSGRQFSNSRSEMNVSTLELGDSALYLCASSLEGALGEQFFGPGTRLTVL.

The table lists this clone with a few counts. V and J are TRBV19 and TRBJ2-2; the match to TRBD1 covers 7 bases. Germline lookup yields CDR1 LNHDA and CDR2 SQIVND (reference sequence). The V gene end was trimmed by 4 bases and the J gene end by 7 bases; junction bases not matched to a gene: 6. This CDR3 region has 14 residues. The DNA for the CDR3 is TGTGCCAGTAGTACTGACAGGGAAATCGGGGAGCTGTTTTTT. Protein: CASSTDREIGELFF.